This record covers a single TCR beta chain. Its antigen remains unknown. CDR3 length: 15 residues. Between the trimmed V and J ends, which lost 4 bases and 7 bases, there was a span of 17 bases. Germline CDR1 is SGHVS and CDR2 is FQNEAQ. The data originate from a study of cytomegalovirus exposure and HLA in healthy donors. Study results and caveats: According to the study, some 160 TCR beta chains were cytomegalovirus-associated. Per a later analysis, about 15,000 TCR beta sequences showed association with HLA alleles at 0.05 false discovery rate.

The PCR was carried out with 60 Vbeta primers and 13 Jbeta primers. The data were produced by immunoSEQ multiplex PCR, yet TCRdb's version contains in-frame clones alone and is incomplete. The data hold about 130,000 clones, with approximately 75% observed a single time. The sample was PBMCs. The genes are TRBV7-8 and TRBJ1-5; a weak D match, TRBD1 (5 bases). This clonotype was sampled from a woman between 35 and 50 years old in good health and CMV-seropositive. The CDR3 sequence: CASSSGRGVVQPQHF. In DNA form, the CDR3 reads TGTGCCAGCAGCTCAGGGAGGGGAGTTGTGCAGCCCCAGCATTTT.